Each of the 28 T cell receptor beta chains below was sequenced from the same sample in a study of blood T cell repertoires in COVID-19. Profiled with immunoSEQ multiplex PCR; TCRdb holds only in-frame clones, not every one. The sample carries 25,000 or so clones, around 83% recorded once. Material for sequencing was peripheral blood. The origin of the receptors is a man between 65 and 85 years old with acute or convalescent COVID-19.

This clone was seen just once. The rearrangement joins TRBV12-5 to TRBJ2-7; possible D gene TRBD1, 6 bases. The CDR3 totals 13 residues. Between the trimmed V and J ends, which lost 3 bases and 2 bases, there was a span of 8 bases. Germline CDR1 LGHNT, CDR2 FRNRAP. The CDR3: CASGFGQTYEQYF. CDR3 sequence (DNA): TGTGCTAGTGGTTTCGGACAGACCTACGAGCAGTACTTC.

V usage is TRBV12-5 and J usage is TRBJ2-7; 7 bases are shared with TRBD2. V was clipped by 3 bases and J by 1 base; unmatched bases: 9. The CDR3 sequence is 16 residues long. From germline, CDR1 is LGHNT and CDR2 FRNRAP. CDR3 nucleotides: TGTGCTAGTGGTTTCGTTGCGGGAGTATCATCCTACGAGCAGTACTTC. It codes for CASGFVAGVSSYEQYF.

The chain combines TRBV29-1 with TRBJ1-1, with D uncertain. This CDR3 contains 12 residues. Germline lookup yields CDR1 SQVTM and CDR2 ANQGSEA. The V end was cut by 4 bases, the J end by 4 bases, with 10 bases between. CDR3 sequence: CSVVGAGTEAFF. The DNA for the CDR3 is TGCAGCGTTGTGGGAGCGGGCACTGAAGCTTTCTTT.

A few counts support this clone. J is TRBJ1-5 and V is TRBV20-1; tentatively, D is TRBD1 (5 bases). The CDR3 has 16 amino acids. Germline-derived CDR1 and CDR2 are DFQATT and SNEGSKA (reference sequence). With 3 bases removed from V and 0 bases from J, the gap between germline ends came to 15 bases. The CDR3 region has the DNA TGCAGTGCTAGTTGGGGCTCCAGAGATAGCAATCAGCCCCAGCATTTT. Residues: CSASWGSRDSNQPQHF.

This clone came up a few times. The genes are TRBV2 and TRBJ2-7; 9 bases fit TRBD1. CDR3 length: 13 amino acids. The germline V gene encodes CDR1 SNHLY and CDR2 FYNNEI. Trimming at V came to 8 bases and at J to 4 bases, leaving 6 bases not matched to a gene. The CDR3 here is CASGTGGRYEQYF. CDR3 DNA: TGTGCCAGCGGAACAGGGGGCCGGTACGAGCAGTACTTC.

This clone was counted once. One junction end does not reproduce the germline sequence, and a read error may be involved. The chain links TRBV7-3 to TRBJ2-6, with 8 bases identical to TRBD1. This CDR3 spans 15 amino acids. Looked up from germline, CDR1 is SGHTA and CDR2 is FQGTGA. The CDR3 DNA follows: TGTGCCAGCAGCTTTCCTATACAGGGGGTCAACGTCCTGACTTTC. Its translation is CASSFPIQGVNVLTF.

In its sample, this clone was seen a few times. The chain couples TRBV10-2 to TRBJ2-2, with TRBD1 identical over 10 bases. The length of the CDR3 is 15 residues. In germline, CDR1 is WSHSY, CDR2 SAAADI. The ends lost 8 bases at V and 4 bases at J; junction bases unmatched: 7. As DNA, the CDR3 is TGCGCCAGCGGGGGGGGACAGGGGCGCACCGGGGAGCTGTTTTTT. As protein: CASGGGQGRTGELFF.

This clone was found once. The V gene is TRBV5-8, the J gene TRBJ2-3, with 8 bases fitting TRBD1. Trimming cost V 1 base and J 6 bases; bases outside gene matches: 4. From germline, CDR1 is SGHTS and CDR2 YDEGEE. CDR3 size: 14 residues. The CDR3: CASSLRQGSDTQYF. The CDR3, as DNA: TGTGCCAGCAGCTTGAGACAGGGGTCCGATACGCAGTATTTT.

This clone was picked up a small number of times. V and J are TRBV7-9 and TRBJ1-3; 7 bases align to TRBD1. This CDR3 is 13 amino acids long. Trimming at V came to 5 bases and at J to 4 bases, leaving 2 bases not matched to a gene. Germline lookup yields CDR1 SEHNR and CDR2 FQNEAQ (reference sequence). DNA of the CDR3: TGTGCCAGCAGCCGGGACAGCGGAAACACCATATATTTT. This translates into CASSRDSGNTIYF.

The gene calls are TRBV30 and TRBJ1-1; D is undetermined. V shed 2 bases and J shed 1 base, with 11 bases lying between them. The CDR3 runs 14 residues. CDR1 and CDR2 from the germline V gene are GTSNPN and SVGIG (reference sequence). This CDR3 reads CAWSLGEPNTEAFF. The CDR3 nucleotides read TGTGCCTGGAGTCTCGGGGAGCCGAACACTGAAGCTTTCTTT.

This clone was counted only a few times. The gene calls are TRBV30 and TRBJ1-6; tentatively, D is TRBD1 (5 bases). Germline CDR1 is GTSNPN and CDR2 is SVGIG (reference sequence). This CDR3 region has 16 residues. The V end lost 4 bases, the J end lost 1 base, and 14 bases lay between the germline ends. DNA for the CDR3: TGTGCCTGGAAGCGGGCCGGGGGGTCCTATAATTCACCCCTCCACTTT. Encoded protein: CAWKRAGGSYNSPLHF.

This rearrangement joins TRBV7-2 to TRBJ1-4; D is unclear. V lost 2 bases, J lost 0 bases, and 10 bases lay in between. This CDR3 contains 16 residues. CDR1 is SGHTA, CDR2 FQGNSA, per germline. For the CDR3, the DNA is TGTGCCAGCAGCTTACAGACATCCGCAACTAATGAAAAACTGTTTTTT. This translates into CASSLQTSATNEKLFF.

V is TRBV18 and J is TRBJ2-7; tentative D call: TRBD2 (6 bases). Germline assignment: CDR1 KGHSH and CDR2 LQKENI. The CDR3 runs to 15 residues. Trimming shortened V by 0 bases and J by 3 bases, and 12 bases separated the two germline ends. CDR3 protein: CASSPPGPGVYEQYF. The CDR3 DNA reads TGTGCCAGCTCACCACCCGGGCCGGGGGTCTACGAGCAGTACTTC.

The V gene is TRBV6-2 or TRBV6-3, the J gene TRBJ2-7; possibly TRBD2 for D (5 bases). This CDR3 has 12 residues. Germline CDR1 reads MNHEY; CDR2 reads SVGEGT. V shed 4 bases and J shed 6 bases, with 10 bases lying between them. The DNA of the CDR3 is TGTGCCAGCAGTTCCGTTGGGAGCGAGCAGTACTTC. Translation: CASSSVGSEQYF.

The gene calls are TRBV7-3 and TRBJ1-1; 7 bases are shared with TRBD1. Losses at the gene ends were 5 bases for V and 4 bases for J; bases not matched to a gene: 4. CDR1 SGHTA and CDR2 FQGTGA come from the germline V gene. The CDR3 is made up of 13 amino acids. This CDR3 reads CASSKDRFTEAFF. The CDR3 DNA reads as TGTGCCAGCAGCAAGGACAGGTTCACTGAAGCTTTCTTT.

J is TRBJ2-5 and V is TRBV15; D ambiguous. The CDR3 contains 14 residues. V lost 2 bases to trimming and J lost 1 base, with 8 bases between them. Germline V gene data show CDR1 as LNHNV and CDR2 as YYDKDF (reference sequence). The CDR3 here is CATSRPAVQETQYF. The CDR3 DNA follows: TGTGCCACCAGCAGACCGGCGGTCCAAGAGACCCAGTACTTC. Complete variable domain (other parts from reference TRBV15 and TRBJ2-5): DAMVIQNPRYQVTQFGKPVTLSCSQTLNHNVMYWYQQKSSQAPKLLFHYYDKDFNNEADTPDNFQSRRPNTSFCFLDIRSPGLGDTAMYLCATSRPAVQETQYFGPGTRLLVL.

The CDR3 region is CASSIPGYQPQHF. CDR3 DNA sequence: TGTGCCAGTAGTATCCCAGGGTATCAGCCCCAGCATTTT. V and J are TRBV19 and TRBJ1-5, with TRBD1 as a possible D gene (5 bases). Germline CDR1 reads LNHDA; CDR2 reads SQIVND (reference sequence). Trimming cost V 3 bases and J 5 bases, with 8 bases left between them. The CDR3 has 13 residues.

This clone came up once. The V call is TRBV27, the J call TRBJ1-2, with TRBD1 matching 9 bases. CDR1 MNHEY and CDR2 SMNVEV come from the germline V gene (reference sequence). The CDR3 is made up of 15 amino acids. V gave up 4 bases and J gave up 6 bases; unmatched junction bases: 9. This CDR3 reads CASSSNPGQGNGYTF. For the CDR3, the DNA is TGTGCCAGCAGTTCTAACCCGGGACAGGGTAATGGCTACACCTTC.

This chain uses TRBV10-3 with TRBJ2-3, with a weak D call TRBD1 (6 bases). The CDR3 extends over 16 amino acids. Between the trimmed V and J ends, which lost 2 bases and 1 base, there was a span of 13 bases. In germline, CDR1 is ENHRY, CDR2 SYGVKD. The CDR3 sequence is CAISEPDRTGTDTQYF. The CDR3 DNA reads TGTGCCATCAGTGAGCCTGACAGGACAGGCACAGATACGCAGTATTTT.

This clone was recorded a few times. CDR3 sequence (DNA): TGTGCCAGCAGCCTGGGGACAGGGGTGGCCTACGAGCAGTACTTC. Amino acid sequence: CASSLGTGVAYEQYF. The rearrangement uses TRBV5-4 and TRBJ2-7, with 10 positions matching TRBD1. J was trimmed by 2 bases and V by 4 bases; bases with no gene match: 6. This CDR3 contains 15 residues. The germline V gene has CDR1 SGHNT and CDR2 YYREEE (reference sequence).

The rearrangement uses TRBV5-4 and TRBJ2-2; 14 bases align to TRBD2. J gave up 2 bases and V 4 bases, and 4 bases lay outside the gene matches. Germline CDR1 and CDR2: SGHNT and YYREEE (reference sequence). The CDR3 extends over 17 amino acids. The CDR3: CASSPGTSGRNTGELFF. The CDR3 nucleotides read TGTGCCAGCAGCCCGGGGACTAGCGGGAGAAACACCGGGGAGCTGTTTTTT.

The chain carries TRBV30 and TRBJ1-5; 7 nucleotides align to TRBD1. The CDR3 has 12 residues. Looked up from germline, CDR1 is GTSNPN and CDR2 is SVGIG (reference sequence). The ends lost 5 bases at V and 2 bases at J; junction bases unmatched: 0. The CDR3 loop reads CAWGQGNQPQHF. The CDR3 DNA reads as TGTGCCTGGGGACAGGGCAATCAGCCCCAGCATTTT.

The genes are TRBV19 and TRBJ2-2, with D possibly matching TRBD1 (5 bases). CDR1 is LNHDA, CDR2 SQIVND, per germline (reference sequence). The germline V and J ends were trimmed by 3 bases and 0 bases, with 8 bases remaining between them. This CDR3 region has 15 residues. The CDR3 here is CASSIQGSNTGELFF. CDR3 bases: TGTGCCAGTAGTATCCAGGGCTCGAACACCGGGGAGCTGTTTTTT.

J is TRBJ1-4 and V is TRBV5-1; D is uncertain. The CDR3 contains 17 residues. Trimming removed 4 bases at V and 7 bases at J, with 23 bases between. Germline lookup yields CDR1 SGHRS and CDR2 YFSETQ. CDR3 bases: TGCGCCAGCAGCCCTAGGACTGCTTCGCTGGATAGTGAAAAACTGTTTTTT. It specifies CASSPRTASLDSEKLFF.

J is TRBJ1-5 and V is TRBV7-2; maybe TRBD1 (5 bases). The CDR3 runs 14 residues. The V and J ends lost 4 bases and 4 bases respectively, with 11 bases between them. CDR1 and CDR2 from the germline V gene are SGHTA and FQGNSA. CDR3 DNA sequence: TGTGCCAGCAGCTCCGACGGGGGAAATCAGCCCCAGCATTTT. It codes for CASSSDGGNQPQHF. The full variable domain, its missing parts supplied by reference TRBV7-2 and TRBJ1-5, is GAGVSQSPSNKVTEKGKDVELRCDPISGHTALYWYRQSLGQGLEFLIYFQGNSAPDKSGLPSDRFSAERTGGSVSTLTIQRTQQEDSAVYLCASSSDGGNQPQHFGDGTRLSIL.

The J gene is TRBJ2-3, the V gene TRBV5-1; a weak D match, TRBD1 (5 bases). The CDR3 sequence is 15 residues long. Trimming stripped 0 bases from V and 3 bases from J, with 11 bases between. From germline, CDR1 is SGHRS and CDR2 YFSETQ. The CDR3 loop is CASSLAGKSTDTQYF. CDR3 DNA sequence: TGCGCCAGCAGCTTGGCAGGGAAGAGTACAGATACGCAGTATTTT.

The V and J genes are TRBV14 and TRBJ2-7, with 9 nucleotides matching TRBD1. With 5 bases clipped from V and 6 bases from J, the junction kept 8 bases outside the gene matches. Germline V CDR1 and CDR2: SGHDN, FVKESK. This CDR3 has 14 residues. The CDR3, as DNA: TGTGCCAGCAGCGTTGGGACAGGGACTACCGAGCAGTACTTC. Its translation is CASSVGTGTTEQYF.

The V gene is TRBV5-4, the J gene TRBJ1-2; TRBD1 aligns across 8 bases. This CDR3 contains 15 residues. Unmatched junction bases numbered 10, after V lost 2 bases and J lost 7 bases. Germline loops: CDR1 SGHNT, CDR2 YYREEE (reference sequence). The CDR3 spells CASSLGRGPTGGYTF. For the CDR3, the DNA is TGTGCCAGCAGCTTAGGCAGGGGGCCAACCGGTGGCTACACCTTC.